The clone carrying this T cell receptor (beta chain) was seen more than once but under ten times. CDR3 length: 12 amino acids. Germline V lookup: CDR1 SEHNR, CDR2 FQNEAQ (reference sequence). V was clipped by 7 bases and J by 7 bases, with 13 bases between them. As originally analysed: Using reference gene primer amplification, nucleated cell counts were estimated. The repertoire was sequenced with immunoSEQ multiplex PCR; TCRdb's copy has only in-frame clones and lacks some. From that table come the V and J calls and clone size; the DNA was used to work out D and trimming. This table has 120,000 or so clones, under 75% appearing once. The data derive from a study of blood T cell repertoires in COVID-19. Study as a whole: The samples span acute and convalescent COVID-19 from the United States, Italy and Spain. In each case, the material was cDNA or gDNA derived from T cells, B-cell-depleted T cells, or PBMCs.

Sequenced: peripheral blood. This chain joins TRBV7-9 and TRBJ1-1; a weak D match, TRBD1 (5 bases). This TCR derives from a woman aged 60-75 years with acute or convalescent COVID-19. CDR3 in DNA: TGTGCCAGCACCATGGGGCGGTATGAAGCTTTCTTT. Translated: CASTMGRYEAFF.